One sample yielded the 7 T cell receptor beta chains listed below, sequenced in a study of read filtering for tumor transcriptome and immune sequencing. Molecular barcoded adaptors covering alpha/delta and beta/gamma chains were used on around 400 ng RNA. TCRdb re-called the reads with MiXCR, one entry per CDR3 protein. The sample has around 44,000 distinct CDR3 sequences, roughly 12% seen once; the top ten hold 30%. The source material was a population of CD138-negative cells sorted from bone marrow. The source of these receptors is a donor at least 40 years old with multiple myeloma.

This clonotype was picked up many times. This chain connects TRBV4-3 to TRBJ2-1; TRBD2 might be the D (5 bases). The CDR3 runs 14 residues. V was trimmed by 3 bases and J by 4 bases, leaving 10 bases between them. Germline values: CDR1 LGHNA, CDR2 YSLEER. The CDR3 loop is CASSHSRTYNEQFF. The CDR3, as DNA: TGCGCCAGCAGCCATAGCAGGACTTACAATGAGCAGTTCTTC.

With respect to this clonotype: This sequence is one base from a far larger clone and is likely a read error. The chain employs TRBV11-3 and TRBJ2-5; no clear D gene. Germline-derived CDR1 and CDR2 are SGHNT and YENEEA. Trimming shortened V by 5 bases and J by 7 bases, and 17 bases separated the two germline ends. The CDR3 length is 14 residues. This chain's CDR3 is CASSLAWTPGTQYF. The CDR3 DNA reads TGTGCCAGCAGCCTGGCCTGGACCCCCGGGACCCAGTACTTC.

This clonotype was seen at least ten times. J is TRBJ2-3 and V is TRBV2; TRBD2 matches at 8 bases. The V gene's germline CDR1 is SNHLY and CDR2 FYNNEI. V shed 7 bases and J 4 bases; nucleotides not matched to a gene: 10. The CDR3 contains 15 residues. The CDR3 DNA is TGTGCCAGCACAAGTGGACGGCGGGAGGCAGATACGCAGTATTTT. Its protein product is CASTSGRREADTQYF.

This clonotype was recorded at least ten times. V usage is TRBV9 and J usage is TRBJ2-3, with TRBD2 as a possible D gene (5 bases). Trimming left V 0 bases short and J 6 bases short, with 11 bases between. This CDR3 has 14 residues. Germline V lookup: CDR1 SGDLS, CDR2 YYNGEE. CDR3 nucleotide sequence: TGTGCCAGCAGCGTAGGGTCCGGCGGGGATACGCAGTATTTT. Protein product: CASSVGSGGDTQYF.

This clonotype was counted at least ten times. This chain uses TRBV6-1 with TRBJ2-5; D gene uncertain. Between the trimmed V and J ends, which lost 4 bases and 1 base, there was a span of 7 bases. The CDR3 contains 13 residues. Germline V CDR1 and CDR2: MNHNS, SASEGT. CDR3 sequence (DNA): TGTGCCAGCAGTGTCGACGGCCAAGAGACCCAGTACTTC. As protein: CASSVDGQETQYF.

This clonotype was recorded at least ten times. The chain is built from TRBV5-6 and TRBJ2-2; possible D gene TRBD1, 5 bases. The germline V and J ends were trimmed by 1 base and 6 bases, with 22 bases remaining between them. The CDR3 length is 18 residues. The germline V gene encodes CDR1 SGHDT and CDR2 YYEEEE. This CDR3 is CASSLILADPGIAGELFF. The DNA of the CDR3 is TGTGCCAGCAGCTTGATCTTAGCCGACCCAGGGATCGCCGGGGAGCTGTTTTTT.

This chain links TRBV7-8 with TRBJ2-1, with TRBD2 matching over 11 bases. The CDR3 spans 17 residues. Losses at the gene ends were 5 bases for V and 4 bases for J; bases not matched to a gene: 10. Germline loops: CDR1 SGHVS, CDR2 FQNEAQ. Here the CDR3 DNA reads TGTGCCAGCAGCCCAGGGACTAGCGGAGGAAGATACAATGAGCAGTTCTTC. It translates to CASSPGTSGGRYNEQFF.